Each of the 17 T cell receptor beta chains below was sequenced from the same sample in a study of technical replicates of blood from four donors. The data were produced by immunoSEQ multiplex PCR, yet TCRdb's version contains in-frame clones alone and is incomplete. The sample records some 82,000 clones, less than 98% being singletons. Sequenced input: T cells isolated from PBMCs. These receptors all stem from a human donor in good health.

CDR3 nucleotides: TGTGCCAGCAGCTTTGGTCTAGCATTGAGTGTTTTGGCCAAAAACATTCAGTACTTC. Protein sequence: CASSFGLALSVLAKNIQYF. V and J are TRBV11-1 and TRBJ2-4, with D possibly TRBD2 on 5 matching bases. Trimming left V 3 bases short and J 1 base short, with 22 bases between. This CDR3 comprises 19 residues. The germline CDR1 and CDR2 sequences are SGHAT and FQDESV (reference sequence).

This clone was counted only a few times. The V gene is TRBV28, the J gene TRBJ1-4; no definite D call. Germline-derived CDR1 and CDR2 are MDHEN and SYDVKM. The CDR3 contains 11 residues. V was shortened by 8 bases and J by 11 bases, with 12 bases between the two germline ends. CDR3 sequence (DNA): TGTGCCAGCGGGTGGAACTACAAACTGTTTTTT. Protein: CASGWNYKLFF.

The DNA for the CDR3 is TGTGCCAGCAGTTTCCAGGGTGGCAATTACGAGCAGTACTTC. Translating it yields CASSFQGGNYEQYF. The J gene is TRBJ2-7, the V gene TRBV2, with a possible D match to TRBD1 (5 bases). Trimming left V 5 bases short and J 4 bases short, with 15 bases between. The CDR3 extends over 14 amino acids. Germline CDR1 SNHLY, CDR2 FYNNEI.

J is TRBJ2-3 and V is TRBV5-6, with TRBD2 identical over 8 bases. The CDR3 consists of 16 residues. Germline CDR1 and CDR2: SGHDT and YYEEEE. V lost 3 bases to trimming and J lost 0 bases; unmatched junction nucleotides: 6. The CDR3 nucleotides are TGTGCCAGCAGCTCATCGGGAGGGCGGAGCACAGATACGCAGTATTTT. Its translation is CASSSSGGRSTDTQYF.

This chain connects TRBV18 to TRBJ2-7; a weak D match, TRBD2 (5 bases). There are 15 residues in the CDR3. Germline-derived CDR1 and CDR2 are KGHSH and LQKENI. V lost 5 bases and J 3 bases, leaving 17 bases between the germline ends. CDR3 residues: CASSEYPNGNYEQYF. CDR3 DNA sequence: TGTGCCAGCTCAGAGTACCCTAACGGGAACTACGAGCAGTACTTC.

This chain joins TRBV7-8 and TRBJ1-4; D might be TRBD1 (6 bases). The germline V and J ends were trimmed by 4 bases and 5 bases, with 26 bases remaining between them. The CDR3 is made up of 19 amino acids. Per germline, CDR1 SGHVS and CDR2 FQNEAQ. CDR3 sequence (DNA): TGTGCCAGCAGCTCGCTTAGGATGGTGGGGGGGCGAGACAATGAAAAACTGTTTTTT. This translates into CASSSLRMVGGRDNEKLFF.

The table lists this clone with a count of one. V gene TRBV7-6 combines with J gene TRBJ2-2; 13 positions match TRBD2. After removal of 4 bases from V and 6 bases from J, the junction contained 8 bases not matched to a gene. CDR1 is SGHVS and CDR2 is FNYEAQ in the germline V gene. The CDR3 contains 17 residues. The CDR3 coding sequence is TGTGCCAGCAGCTCGAGACTAGCGGGAGGATCCCCCGGGGAGCTGTTTTTT. Its protein is CASSSRLAGGSPGELFF.

This chain joins TRBV11-2 and TRBJ2-3, with 7 bases lining up with TRBD2. Germline V gene data show CDR1 as SGHAT and CDR2 as FQNNGV. The CDR3 length is 15 residues. V shed 2 bases and J 4 bases; nucleotides not matched to a gene: 6. CDR3 in amino acids: CASSLTSGASDTQYF. CDR3 nucleotide sequence: TGTGCCAGCAGCTTAACCAGCGGGGCATCAGATACGCAGTATTTT.

The V and J genes are TRBV6-5 and TRBJ2-3; D is possibly TRBD2 (6 bases). V was clipped by 7 bases and J by 4 bases, with 18 bases between them. Per the germline V gene, CDR1 is MNHEY and CDR2 is SVGAGI. This CDR3 region has 15 residues. CDR3 sequence: CASTEGGVGADTQYF. CDR3 DNA sequence: TGTGCCAGCACCGAGGGCGGGGTCGGGGCAGATACGCAGTATTTT.

This rearrangement joins TRBV9 to TRBJ2-7; possible D gene TRBD1, 5 bases. The V gene lost 4 bases and the J gene lost 3 bases, with 14 bases spanning the gap. CDR1 and CDR2 from the germline V gene are SGDLS and YYNGEE. CDR3 length: 14 amino acids. For the CDR3, the DNA is TGTGCCAGCAGCCCCCGCGACAGAGACTACGAGCAGTACTTC. Protein: CASSPRDRDYEQYF.

This chain joins TRBV18 and TRBJ1-1; tentatively, D is TRBD1 (5 bases). Germline CDR1 and CDR2: KGHSH and LQKENI. V lost 2 bases, J lost 4 bases, and 17 bases lay in between. The length of the CDR3 is 16 residues. The CDR3 DNA reads TGTGCCAGCTCACCATCGCGCGTCGGGGGTGGCACTGAAGCTTTCTTT. This codes for CASSPSRVGGGTEAFF.

The V and J genes are TRBV6-6 and TRBJ2-7, with TRBD2 matching over 7 bases. The length of the CDR3 is 16 residues. Losses at the gene ends were 0 bases for V and 2 bases for J; bases not matched to a gene: 7. Germline values: CDR1 MNHNY, CDR2 SVGAGI (reference sequence). CDR3 amino acids: CASSYSSGTAPYEQYF. The CDR3 nucleotides read TGTGCCAGCAGTTACTCGAGCGGGACCGCGCCCTACGAGCAGTACTTC.

The J gene is TRBJ2-7, the V gene TRBV2, with D tentatively TRBD2 (6 bases). Deletions cut 8 bases from V and 5 bases from J, with 13 bases between. Germline V CDR1 and CDR2: SNHLY, FYNNEI. The CDR3 extends over 12 amino acids. The DNA of the CDR3 is TGTGCCAGCGCGCTCAGGGAGGACGAGCAGTACTTC. Residues: CASALREDEQYF.

This chain uses TRBV19 with TRBJ1-1; D not resolved. Germline CDR1 LNHDA, CDR2 SQIVND (reference sequence). The CDR3 is made up of 14 amino acids. V lost 7 bases and J 0 bases, leaving 12 bases between the germline ends. The CDR3 protein is CASTREGLNTEAFF. CDR3 nucleotides: TGTGCCAGTACGAGAGAGGGCCTGAACACTGAAGCTTTCTTT.

V gene TRBV7-2 combines with J gene TRBJ2-3; 10 nucleotides agree with TRBD2. From germline, CDR1 is SGHTA and CDR2 FQGNSA. V lost 2 bases, J lost 2 bases, and 4 bases stayed unmatched. The CDR3 is 16 amino acids. CDR3 sequence: CASSLRSGGATDTQYF. The CDR3 DNA sequence: TGTGCCAGCAGCTTAAGGAGCGGGGGGGCCACAGATACGCAGTATTTT.

V gene TRBV19 combines with J gene TRBJ2-1; D remains ambiguous. Germline CDR1 reads LNHDA; CDR2 reads SQIVND (reference sequence). The V and J ends lost 2 bases and 9 bases respectively, with 11 bases between them. This CDR3 has 13 residues. The CDR3 sequence is CASSIHSNREQFF. The DNA of the CDR3 is TGTGCCAGTAGTATACACAGTAATCGTGAGCAGTTCTTC.

In its sample, this clone was seen once. The rearrangement links TRBV27 to TRBJ2-7; 9 bases map to TRBD1. V lost 8 bases, J lost 1 base, and 3 bases stayed unmatched. This CDR3 is 13 amino acids long. Germline assignment: CDR1 MNHEY and CDR2 SMNVEV (reference sequence). CDR3 nucleotides: TGTGCCAGCTCACAGGGGGCGTCCTACGAGCAGTACTTC. The encoded protein is CASSQGASYEQYF.